The sequence of this T cell receptor (beta chain) was determined in a study of identical twins (dated by TCRdb to about 2016). For context, the study as a whole: TCR alpha and beta repertoires from monozygotic twins, unrelated adults of various ages and cord blood were deep-sequenced to test whether fetal clonotypes persist. Replicate twin experiments were performed at different times using different library preparation protocols to rule out contamination. Points the paper makes about the study in general: Abundant cord blood beta clonotypes had fewer insertions, young adult naive repertoires showed a similar but weaker trend, and memory repertoires showed no such trend. Zero-insertion analyses could be partly confounded by invariant T cells such as MAIT and iNKT, though diverse VJ usage argued against such confounding for most clonotypes. Because the same donors could not be followed over many years, the conclusions depended on cross-sectional statistical analysis. Out-of-frame TCR alpha sequences shared between twins showed an excess of low generation-probability sequences compared with coincidental sharing between unrelated individuals. The excess sharing between twins in beta out-of-frame sequences was weaker because fewer shared sequences reduced the signal-to-noise ratio. Recombination models systematically underestimated out-of-frame TCR alpha sharing in monozygotic twins but agreed with sharing between unrelated individuals.

The library was obtained by 5' RACE. The sequencer was an Illumina HiSeq 2000. Template switching added a universal primer binding site, and the final cDNA carried a unique molecular identifier that allowed TCR cDNA molecules to be counted accurately. First-strand cDNA for TCR alpha and beta chains was synthesized from specific primers in the conserved constant-segment region. To control for contamination, every cDNA library was double barcoded, receiving both a SMART-Mk sample barcode and Illumina barcodes. Two successive PCR steps introduced TruSeq adapter sequences along with Illumina sample barcodes. The TCR alpha and beta cDNA libraries were sequenced on the Illumina HiSeq platform using custom primers. As for the authors' bioinformatics: MiGEC processed the raw reads to extract unique molecular identifiers, while MiXCR was used to determine the CDR3 positions. For each individual, recombination models were inferred using an EM algorithm with the repgenHMM and IGoR tools. The tcR package in R was used for shared clonotype analysis, with sharing normalized by the product of cloneset sizes. Out-of-frame nonproductive sequences were analyzed to study raw recombination free of thymic and clonal selection effects. TCRdb ran its own pipeline on the public reads, namely fastp trimming at Q25 and MiXCR clone calling, and kept in-frame beta chains. Every distinct CDR3 protein forms one entry, paired with its most common genes and DNA. The authors' filters were not applied to this entry. Recorded for this sample are approximately 350,000 distinct CDR3 sequences; roughly an eighth of them occurred a single time. The leading ten clones occupy approximately 7.6% of the sample.

Turning to this clonotype: This clone's antigen is unknown. Base qualities are not at hand, and no much larger clone is one base apart.

Every donor in the study was a healthy Caucasian. Three pairs of female monozygotic twins, all aged 18 to 29 years, were included in the twin cohort. CD4+ and CD8+ T cell populations were isolated with positive isolation kits from Invitrogen. The CDR3 measures 11 amino acids from cysteine to phenylalanine. Just the 33-base CDR3 DNA is kept, in frame starting at base 1. V lost 1 base and J lost 9 bases; the stretch between them is 7 bases long. CDR1 is given as PRHDT and CDR2 as FYEKMQ, both from the germline V gene (reference sequence). The same data also contributed to another study, on yellow fever vaccine responses in identical twins. The second study reports: The T cell response to vaccination in identical twins was reported by the authors to appear partly convergent and partly personalized. In identical twins, the study followed T cell clones that responded to the vaccine with precision.

This TCR derives from a woman younger than 30 in good health. The chain is made from TRBV13 and TRBJ2-7, with no D gene named confidently. Sample: CD8+ T cells sorted from blood. The CDR3 loop reads CASSLAGTQYF. The DNA sequence follows: TGTGCCAGCAGCTTAGCGGGCACGCAGTACTTC. The variable domain in full, with residues beyond the CDR3 obtained from the reference TRBV13 and TRBJ2-7 genes, is AAGVIQSPRHLIKEKRETATLKCYPIPRHDTVYWYQQGPGQDPQFLISFYEKMQSDKGSIPDRFSAQQFSDYHSELNMSSLELGDSALYFCASSLAGTQYFGPGTRLTVT.